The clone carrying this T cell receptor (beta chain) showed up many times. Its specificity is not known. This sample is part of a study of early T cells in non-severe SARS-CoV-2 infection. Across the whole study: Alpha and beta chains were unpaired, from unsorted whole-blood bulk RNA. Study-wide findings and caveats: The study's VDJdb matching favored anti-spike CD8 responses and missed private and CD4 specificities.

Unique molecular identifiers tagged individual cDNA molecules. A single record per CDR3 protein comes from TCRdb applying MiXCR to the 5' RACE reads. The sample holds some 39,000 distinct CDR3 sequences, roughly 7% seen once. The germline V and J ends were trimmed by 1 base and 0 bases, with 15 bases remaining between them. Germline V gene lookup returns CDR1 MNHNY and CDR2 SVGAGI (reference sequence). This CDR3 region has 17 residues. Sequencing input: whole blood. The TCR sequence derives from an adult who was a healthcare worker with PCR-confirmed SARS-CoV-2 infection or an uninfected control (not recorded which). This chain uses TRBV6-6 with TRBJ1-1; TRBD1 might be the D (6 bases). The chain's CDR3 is CASSYWGGLPMNTEAFF. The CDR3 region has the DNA TGTGCCAGCAGTTACTGGGGGGGGCTGCCCATGAACACTGAAGCTTTCTTT.